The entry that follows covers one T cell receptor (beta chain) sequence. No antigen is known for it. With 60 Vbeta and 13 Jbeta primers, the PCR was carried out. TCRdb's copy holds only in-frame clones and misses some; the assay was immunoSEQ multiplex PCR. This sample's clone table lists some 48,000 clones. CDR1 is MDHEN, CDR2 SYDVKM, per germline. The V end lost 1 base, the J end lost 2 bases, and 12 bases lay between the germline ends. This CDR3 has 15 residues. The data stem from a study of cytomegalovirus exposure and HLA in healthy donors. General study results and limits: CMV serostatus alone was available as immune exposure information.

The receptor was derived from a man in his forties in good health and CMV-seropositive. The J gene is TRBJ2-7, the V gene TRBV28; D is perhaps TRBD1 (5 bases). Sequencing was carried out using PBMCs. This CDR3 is CASSLLRQTPYEQYF. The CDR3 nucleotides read TGTGCCAGCAGTTTATTGAGACAGACTCCCTACGAGCAGTACTTC.